The following is a T cell receptor beta chain sequence with its context. Its antigen is undetermined. Libraries were prepared by immunoSEQ multiplex PCR; TCRdb keeps only in-frame clonotypes and omits some of them. This sample has 150,000 to 200,000 clones, with more than 80% found just once. The source of the sample is a study of T cell responses to AZD1222 COVID-19 vaccine. Study details: The study pooled second doses at about 4 or about 12 weeks. The study's findings and limits: Baseline serology detected seropositivity in only 5 or 6 AZD1222 recipients.

Trimming took off 4 bases at V and 10 bases at J, with 17 bases between the two ends. Germline loops: CDR1 LNHNV, CDR2 YYDKDF (reference sequence). There are 15 residues in the CDR3. Sequencing was performed on peripheral blood, taken on day 0 of AZD1222 vaccination. This chain connects TRBV15 to TRBJ1-6, with D perhaps matching TRBD1 (6 bases). This TCR was recovered from an adult in good health. Here the CDR3 reads CATSTQGGASSPLHF. The CDR3 coding sequence is TGTGCCACCAGCACGCAAGGGGGGGCGAGCTCACCCCTCCACTTT.